What follows describes a single TCR beta chain. Its antigen is still unknown. TCR beta libraries were built with iRepertoire HTBI primers and Arm-PCR of CDR3 regions. Original data processing: Samples jointly harbored about 65 TRBV and more than eleven TRBJ segments. TCRdb processed the multiplex PCR reads anew with MiXCR; each CDR3 protein has one entry. TCRdb's processing, not the study's, gives the V and J calls here. The repertoire holds more than 450,000 distinct CDR3 sequences, about 12% seen once, with around 9.3% in the top ten. Time point denoted: newly diagnosed GD, antithyroid drugs for less than 3 months. Generation of the TCR library employed RNA extracted from PBMCs. The CDR3 loop spans 15 amino acids. Germline CDR1 and CDR2: MNHEY and SVGAGI. J was trimmed by 4 bases and V by 4 bases; bases with no gene match: 8. This entry comes from a study of regulatory T cells in long-lasting Graves disease.

Study results and caveats: When disease was persistent, TRBV28, TRBJ1-2 and TRBJ2-5 were the favored segments.

The data also belong to a second study, concerning T cells in Graves' hyperthyroidism and ophthalmopathy. In that study: Those with hyperthyroidism were 18 to 65 years old, newly diagnosed, and ill for under 2 months.

This sample comprised peripheral blood mononuclear cells (PBMCs), obtained at new diagnosis, from a patient treated with antithyroid drugs. The sequence came from a woman aged 30 to 39 with Graves disease. V is TRBV6-5 and J is TRBJ2-7, with 9 bases that match TRBD1. The CDR3 DNA reads TGTGCCAGCAGTTCCTTGACAGGGGGAGATTACGAGCAGTACTTC. Translated: CASSSLTGGDYEQYF.